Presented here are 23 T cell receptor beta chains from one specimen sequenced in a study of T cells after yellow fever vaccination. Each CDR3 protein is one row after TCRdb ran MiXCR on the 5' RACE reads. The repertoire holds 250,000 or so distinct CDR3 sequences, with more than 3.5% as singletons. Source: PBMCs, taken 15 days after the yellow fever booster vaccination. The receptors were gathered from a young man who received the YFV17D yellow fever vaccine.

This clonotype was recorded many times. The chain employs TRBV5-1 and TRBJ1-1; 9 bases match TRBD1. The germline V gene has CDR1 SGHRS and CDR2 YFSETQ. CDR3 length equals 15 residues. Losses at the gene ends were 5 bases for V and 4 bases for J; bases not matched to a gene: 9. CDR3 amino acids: CASSWTGERGTEAFF. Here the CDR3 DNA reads TGCGCCAGCAGTTGGACAGGGGAGAGGGGCACTGAAGCTTTCTTT.

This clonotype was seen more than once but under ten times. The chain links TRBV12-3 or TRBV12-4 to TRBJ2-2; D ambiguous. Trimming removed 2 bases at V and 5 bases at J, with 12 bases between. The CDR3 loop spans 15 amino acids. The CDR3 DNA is TGTGCCAGCAGTTTACCCCCAGGTCTTACCGGGGAGCTGTTTTTT. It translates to CASSLPPGLTGELFF.

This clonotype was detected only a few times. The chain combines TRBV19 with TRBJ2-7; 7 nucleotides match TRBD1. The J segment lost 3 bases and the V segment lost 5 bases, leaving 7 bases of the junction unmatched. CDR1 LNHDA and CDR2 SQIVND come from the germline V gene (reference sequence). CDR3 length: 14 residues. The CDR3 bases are TGTGCCAGTAGTTCCCGGACAGGCTTCTACGAGCAGTACTTC. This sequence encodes CASSSRTGFYEQYF.

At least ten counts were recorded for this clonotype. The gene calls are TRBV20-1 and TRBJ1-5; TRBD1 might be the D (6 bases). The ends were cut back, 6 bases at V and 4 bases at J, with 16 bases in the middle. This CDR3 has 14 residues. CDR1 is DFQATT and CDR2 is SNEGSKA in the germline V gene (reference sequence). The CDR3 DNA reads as TGCAGTGCGAACAGGGCCGATGTGAATCAGCCCCAGCATTTT. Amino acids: CSANRADVNQPQHF.

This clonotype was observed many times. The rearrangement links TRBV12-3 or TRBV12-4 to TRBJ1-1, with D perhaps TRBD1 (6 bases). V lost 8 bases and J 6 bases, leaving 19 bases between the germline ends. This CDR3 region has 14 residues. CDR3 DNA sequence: TGTGCCAGCGGACCGGGCTTTAAGGGGGCTGAAGCTTTCTTT. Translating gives CASGPGFKGAEAFF.

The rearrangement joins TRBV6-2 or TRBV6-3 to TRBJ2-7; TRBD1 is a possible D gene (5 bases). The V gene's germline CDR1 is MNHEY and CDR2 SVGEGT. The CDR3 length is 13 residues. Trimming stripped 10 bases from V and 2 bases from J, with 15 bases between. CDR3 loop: CATRTSLTYEQYV. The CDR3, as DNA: TGTGCCACCCGGACATCCCTCACCTACGAGCAGTACGTC.

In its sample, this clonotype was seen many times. CDR3 in amino acids: CASSSIQISGANVLTF. The CDR3 DNA is TGTGCCAGCAGTTCCATACAGATTTCTGGGGCCAACGTCCTGACTTTC. This sequence joins TRBV12-3 or TRBV12-4 and TRBJ2-6, with D unresolved. The V end lost 4 bases, the J end lost 1 base, and 11 bases lay between the germline ends. The CDR3 covers 16 residues.

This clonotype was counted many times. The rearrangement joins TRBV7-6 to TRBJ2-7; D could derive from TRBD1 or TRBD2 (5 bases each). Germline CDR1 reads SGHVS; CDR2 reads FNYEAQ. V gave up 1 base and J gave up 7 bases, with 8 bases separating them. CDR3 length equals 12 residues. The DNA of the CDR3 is TGTGCCAGCAGCTTAGGTGGGGGTGAGCAGTACTTC. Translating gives CASSLGGGEQYF.

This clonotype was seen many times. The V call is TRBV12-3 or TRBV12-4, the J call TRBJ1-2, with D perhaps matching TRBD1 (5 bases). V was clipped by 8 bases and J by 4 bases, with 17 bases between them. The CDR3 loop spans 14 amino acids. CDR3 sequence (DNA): TGTGCCAGCGCTCCCCCCACAGGAAGCTATGGCTACACCTTC. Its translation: CASAPPTGSYGYTF.

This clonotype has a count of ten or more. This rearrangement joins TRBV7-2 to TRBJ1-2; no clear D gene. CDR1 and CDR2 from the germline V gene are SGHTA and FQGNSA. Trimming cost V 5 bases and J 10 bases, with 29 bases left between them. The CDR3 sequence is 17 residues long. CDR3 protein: CASSPLGSPIMIDVYTF. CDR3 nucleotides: TGTGCCAGCAGCCCCCTCGGGTCGCCGATAATGATAGATGTCTACACCTTC.

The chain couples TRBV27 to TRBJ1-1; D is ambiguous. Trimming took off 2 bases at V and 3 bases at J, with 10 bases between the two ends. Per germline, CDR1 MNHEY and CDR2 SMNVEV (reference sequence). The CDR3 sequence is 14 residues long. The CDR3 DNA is TGTGCCAGCAGTTTAGTCCCGGGATACACTGAAGCTTTCTTT. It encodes CASSLVPGYTEAFF.

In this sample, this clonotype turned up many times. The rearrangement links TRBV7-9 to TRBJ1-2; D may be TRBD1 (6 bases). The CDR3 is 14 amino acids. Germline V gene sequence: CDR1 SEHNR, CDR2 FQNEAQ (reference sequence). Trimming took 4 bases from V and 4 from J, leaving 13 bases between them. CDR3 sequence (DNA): TGTGCCAGCAGCTCGAGACAGGAATTCTATGGCTACACCTTC. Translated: CASSSRQEFYGYTF.

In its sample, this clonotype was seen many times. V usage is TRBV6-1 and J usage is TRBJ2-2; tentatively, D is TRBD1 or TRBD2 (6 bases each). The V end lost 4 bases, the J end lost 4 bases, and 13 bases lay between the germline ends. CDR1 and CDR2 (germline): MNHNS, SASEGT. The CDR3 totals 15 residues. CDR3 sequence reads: CASSVIGGITGELFF. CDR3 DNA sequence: TGTGCCAGCAGTGTGATCGGGGGCATCACCGGGGAGCTGTTTTTT.

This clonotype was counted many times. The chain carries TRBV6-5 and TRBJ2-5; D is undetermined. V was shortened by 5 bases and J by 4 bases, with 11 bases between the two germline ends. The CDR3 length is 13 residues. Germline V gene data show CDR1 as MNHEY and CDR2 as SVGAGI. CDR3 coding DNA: TGTGCCAGCAGTCTGACCGAGCGAGAGACCCAGTACTTC. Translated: CASSLTERETQYF.

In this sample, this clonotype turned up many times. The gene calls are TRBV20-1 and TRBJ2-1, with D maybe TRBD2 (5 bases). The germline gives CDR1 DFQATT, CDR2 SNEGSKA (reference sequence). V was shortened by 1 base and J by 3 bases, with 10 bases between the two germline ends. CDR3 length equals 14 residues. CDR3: CSARAHGDYNEQFF. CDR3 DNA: TGCAGTGCTAGAGCCCACGGGGACTACAATGAGCAGTTCTTC.

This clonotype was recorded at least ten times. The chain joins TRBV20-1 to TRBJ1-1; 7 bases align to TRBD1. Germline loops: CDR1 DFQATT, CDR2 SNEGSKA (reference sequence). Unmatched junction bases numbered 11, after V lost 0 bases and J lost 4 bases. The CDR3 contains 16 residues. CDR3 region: CSARDVIQGSRTEAFF. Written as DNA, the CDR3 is TGCAGTGCTAGAGATGTAATACAGGGGTCCCGCACTGAAGCTTTCTTT.

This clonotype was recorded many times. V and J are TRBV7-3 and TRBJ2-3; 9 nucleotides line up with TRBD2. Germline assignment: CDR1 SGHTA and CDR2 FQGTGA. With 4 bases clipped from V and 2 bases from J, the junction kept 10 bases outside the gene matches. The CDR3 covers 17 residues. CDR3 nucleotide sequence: TGTGCCAGCAGCTATGTTTCTAGCGGGGAGTCCACAGATACGCAGTATTTT. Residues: CASSYVSSGESTDTQYF.

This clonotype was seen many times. CDR3 bases: TGTGCCAGCAGGAGACAGGGGGCGGCTGGAAACACCATATATTTT. This translates into CASRRQGAAGNTIYF. The chain uses TRBV12-3 or TRBV12-4 and TRBJ1-3; 10 bases agree with TRBD1. With V trimmed by 6 bases and J by 2 bases, 4 bases remained unmatched. The CDR3 loop spans 15 amino acids.

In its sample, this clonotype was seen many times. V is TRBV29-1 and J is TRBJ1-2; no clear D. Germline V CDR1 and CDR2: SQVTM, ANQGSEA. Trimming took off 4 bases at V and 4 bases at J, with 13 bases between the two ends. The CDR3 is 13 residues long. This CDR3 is CSVVWAATYGYTF. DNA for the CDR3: TGCAGCGTTGTTTGGGCAGCTACCTATGGCTACACCTTC.

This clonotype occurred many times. The CDR3 protein is CASSLGGTQGWRYTF. The DNA for the CDR3 is TGTGCCAGCAGCTTGGGGGGGACCCAGGGGTGGCGATACACCTTC. This chain uses TRBV5-6 with TRBJ1-2; tentative D call: TRBD1 (6 bases). CDR1 is SGHDT and CDR2 is YYEEEE in the germline V gene. With 0 bases removed from V and 11 bases from J, the gap between germline ends came to 20 bases. This CDR3 spans 15 amino acids.

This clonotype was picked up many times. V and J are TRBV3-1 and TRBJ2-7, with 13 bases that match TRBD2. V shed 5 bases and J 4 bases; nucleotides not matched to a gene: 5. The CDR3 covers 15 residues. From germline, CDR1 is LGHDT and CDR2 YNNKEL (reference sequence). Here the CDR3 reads CASSSGLAGVYEQYF. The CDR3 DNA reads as TGTGCCAGCAGCTCCGGACTAGCGGGGGTTTACGAGCAGTACTTC.

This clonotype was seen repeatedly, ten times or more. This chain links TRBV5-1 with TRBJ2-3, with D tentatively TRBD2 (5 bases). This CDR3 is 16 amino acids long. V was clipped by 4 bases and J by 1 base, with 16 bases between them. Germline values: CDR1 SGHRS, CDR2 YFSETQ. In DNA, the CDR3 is TGCGCCAGCAGCGGGGAGACTGGAACACGCACAGATACGCAGTATTTT. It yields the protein CASSGETGTRTDTQYF.

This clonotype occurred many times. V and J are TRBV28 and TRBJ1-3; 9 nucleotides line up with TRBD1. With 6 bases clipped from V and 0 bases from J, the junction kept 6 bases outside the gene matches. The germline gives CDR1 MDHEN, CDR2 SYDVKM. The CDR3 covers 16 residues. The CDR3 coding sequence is TGTGCCAGCAGGCCACAGGGGGCTAACTCTGGAAACACCATATATTTT. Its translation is CASRPQGANSGNTIYF.